This T cell receptor (beta chain) was sequenced for a study of graft-versus-host responses after intestinal transplantation. Study background: Transplants given to recipients were multivisceral, liver-intestinal, or isolated intestinal. All of the recipients had induction that used anti-thymocyte globulin, then tacrolimus and steroids for around 3 years.

TCRdb keeps only in-frame clones here, not all; method: immunoSEQ multiplex PCR. This sample yields around 20,000 clones, of which over 75% are seen a single time; approximately 2% belongs to the top ten. Trimming took 0 bases from V and 1 from J; bases not matched to a gene: 5. CDR3 size: 16 residues. Germline assignment: CDR1 LGHNA and CDR2 YNFKEQ. This chain connects TRBV4-2 to TRBJ2-5, with 7 positions matching TRBD1. The clonotype was recovered from a human patient who received an intestinal transplant, so some T cells may come from the graft donor. The specimen was PBMCs, collected 14 days after transplant. CDR3 in DNA: TGTGCCAGCAGCCAAGATTTCTCAGGGGGCCAAGAGACCCAGTACTTC. Protein sequence: CASSQDFSGGQETQYF.